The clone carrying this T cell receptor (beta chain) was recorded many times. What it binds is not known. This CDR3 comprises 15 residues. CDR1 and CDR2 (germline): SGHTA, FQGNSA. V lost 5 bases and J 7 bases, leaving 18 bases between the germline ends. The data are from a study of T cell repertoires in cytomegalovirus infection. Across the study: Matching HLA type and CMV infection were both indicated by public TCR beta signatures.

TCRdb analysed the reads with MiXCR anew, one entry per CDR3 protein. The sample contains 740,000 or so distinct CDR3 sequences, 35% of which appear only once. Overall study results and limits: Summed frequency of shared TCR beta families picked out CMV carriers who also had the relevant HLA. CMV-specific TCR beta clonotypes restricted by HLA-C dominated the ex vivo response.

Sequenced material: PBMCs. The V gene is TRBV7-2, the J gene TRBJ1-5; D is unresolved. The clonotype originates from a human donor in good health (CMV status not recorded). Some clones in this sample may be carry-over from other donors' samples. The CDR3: CASSPRAAGGQPQHF. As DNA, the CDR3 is TGTGCCAGCAGCCCGAGGGCAGCCGGCGGGCAGCCCCAGCATTTT. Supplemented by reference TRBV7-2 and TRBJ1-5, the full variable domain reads GAGVSQSPSNKVTEKGKDVELRCDPISGHTALYWYRQSLGQGLEFLIYFQGNSAPDKSGLPSDRFSAERTGGSVSTLTIQRTQQEDSAVYLCASSPRAAGGQPQHFGDGTRLSIL.